This is a list of T cell receptor beta chains from one sample in a study of blood T cell repertoires in COVID-19. Measured with immunoSEQ multiplex PCR; TCRdb has only the in-frame clones, and not every one. The sample includes 150,000 to 200,000 clones, approximately 84% of them seen just once. Material: peripheral blood. Receptors were obtained from a woman over 75 with acute or convalescent COVID-19. The CDR3 runs from the conserved cysteine through the conserved F or W. Each record gives: D gene, J gene, V gene, clone size, CDR3 protein, CDR3 DNA. D genes are given only for firm matches. Size values are once, few and many counts, or a class for expanded clones, and some rows have none.

d_call: NA
j_call: TRBJ1-5
v_call: TRBV19
clone_size: NA
cdr3_aa: CASSITENSNQPQHF
cdr3_nt: TGTGCCAGTAGTATCACGGAGAATAGCAATCAGCCCCAGCATTTT

d_call: TRBD2
j_call: TRBJ2-2
v_call: TRBV3-1/TRBV3-2
clone_size: NA
cdr3_aa: CASSQGLLAGANTGELFF
cdr3_nt: TGTGCCAGCAGCCAAGGTCTACTAGCGGGAGCGAACACCGGGGAGCTGTTTTTT

d_call: NA
j_call: TRBJ2-7
v_call: TRBV27
clone_size: NA
cdr3_aa: CASSPDRLSYEQYF
cdr3_nt: TGTGCCAGCAGTCCTGACAGACTGTCCTACGAGCAGTACTTC

d_call: NA
j_call: TRBJ2-7
v_call: TRBV19
clone_size: NA
cdr3_aa: CASSLDSTSYEQYF
cdr3_nt: TGTGCCAGTAGTCTGGACTCTACTTCCTACGAGCAGTACTTC

d_call: NA
j_call: TRBJ1-5
v_call: TRBV21-1
clone_size: few
cdr3_aa: CASSARDSSFSNQPQHF
cdr3_nt: TGTGCCAGCAGCGCTCGGGACAGCTCATTTAGCAATCAGCCCCAGCATTTT

d_call: NA
j_call: TRBJ2-1
v_call: TRBV18
clone_size: NA
cdr3_aa: CASSPQVDRGDEQFF
cdr3_nt: TGTGCCAGCTCACCCCAAGTAGATAGGGGCGATGAGCAGTTCTTC

d_call: TRBD2
j_call: TRBJ2-3
v_call: TRBV29-1
clone_size: NA
cdr3_aa: CSVGAGGPDTQYF
cdr3_nt: TGTAGCGTCGGGGCGGGAGGGCCAGATACGCAGTATTTT

d_call: TRBD1
j_call: TRBJ1-6
v_call: TRBV6-1
clone_size: NA
cdr3_aa: CASRGQTHSPLHF
cdr3_nt: TGTGCCAGCAGGGGACAGACCCATTCACCCCTCCACTTT

d_call: TRBD1
j_call: TRBJ1-2
v_call: TRBV9
clone_size: NA
cdr3_aa: CASSAQGAGNYGYTF
cdr3_nt: TGTGCCAGCAGCGCGCAGGGGGCGGGTAACTATGGCTACACCTTC

d_call: NA
j_call: TRBJ2-5
v_call: TRBV7-2
clone_size: NA
cdr3_aa: CASSPWRGPETQYF
cdr3_nt: TGTGCCAGCAGCCCGTGGAGAGGCCCTGAGACCCAGTACTTC

d_call: TRBD1
j_call: TRBJ1-1
v_call: TRBV6-5
clone_size: NA
cdr3_aa: CASAGQGRTEAFF
cdr3_nt: TGTGCCAGCGCTGGACAGGGACGAACTGAAGCTTTCTTT

d_call: NA
j_call: TRBJ2-5
v_call: TRBV7-9
clone_size: NA
cdr3_aa: CASSLTVPLETQYF
cdr3_nt: TGTGCCAGCAGCTTGACAGTACCGCTAGAGACCCAGTACTTC

d_call: NA
j_call: TRBJ1-1
v_call: TRBV28
clone_size: NA
cdr3_aa: CASTQNTEAFF
cdr3_nt: TGTGCCAGCACCCAAAACACTGAAGCTTTCTTT

d_call: NA
j_call: TRBJ1-1
v_call: TRBV19
clone_size: medium-sized
cdr3_aa: CASRRVMNTEAFF
cdr3_nt: TGTGCCAGTAGGCGGGTAATGAACACTGAAGCTTTCTTT

d_call: NA
j_call: TRBJ1-1
v_call: TRBV16
clone_size: NA
cdr3_aa: CASSTRQVNTEAFF
cdr3_nt: TGTGCCAGCAGCACCAGACAGGTTAACACTGAAGCTTTCTTT

d_call: TRBD1
j_call: TRBJ2-7
v_call: TRBV7-9
clone_size: NA
cdr3_aa: CASSPGTGQDEQYF
cdr3_nt: TGTGCCAGCAGCCCCGGGACAGGGCAGGACGAGCAGTACTTC

d_call: NA
j_call: TRBJ1-2
v_call: TRBV2
clone_size: NA
cdr3_aa: CASSVANSLYGYTF
cdr3_nt: TGTGCCAGCAGTGTGGCCAATTCCCTCTATGGCTACACCTTC

d_call: NA
j_call: TRBJ1-4
v_call: TRBV28
clone_size: NA
cdr3_aa: CASSTSGSTNEKLFF
cdr3_nt: TGTGCCAGCAGCACCTCAGGTTCAACTAATGAAAAACTGTTTTTT

d_call: NA
j_call: TRBJ1-1
v_call: TRBV18
clone_size: NA
cdr3_aa: CASSPPPAGVTEAFF
cdr3_nt: TGTGCCAGCTCACCCCCTCCCGCGGGGGTCACTGAAGCTTTCTTT

d_call: NA
j_call: TRBJ1-1
v_call: TRBV18
clone_size: NA
cdr3_aa: CASSPPMGRGVAFF
cdr3_nt: TGTGCCAGCTCACCACCGATGGGGCGGGGGGTAGCTTTCTTT

d_call: NA
j_call: TRBJ1-1
v_call: TRBV18
clone_size: once
cdr3_aa: CASSPAIQVTEAFF
cdr3_nt: TGTGCCAGCTCACCTGCGATTCAGGTCACTGAAGCTTTCTTT

d_call: TRBD1
j_call: TRBJ2-5
v_call: TRBV19
clone_size: few
cdr3_aa: CASSIGRGGLKETQYF
cdr3_nt: TGTGCCAGTAGTATCGGTAGAGGGGGCCTCAAGGAGACCCAGTACTTC

d_call: NA
j_call: TRBJ1-2
v_call: TRBV5-1
clone_size: NA
cdr3_aa: CASSRGNNEGYTF
cdr3_nt: TGCGCCAGCAGTAGGGGGAACAATGAGGGCTACACCTTC

d_call: NA
j_call: TRBJ1-2
v_call: TRBV11-3
clone_size: few
cdr3_aa: CASSLRGGDGYTF
cdr3_nt: TGTGCCAGCAGCTTACGAGGGGGAGATGGCTACACCTTC

d_call: TRBD2
j_call: TRBJ2-7
v_call: TRBV10-3
clone_size: NA
cdr3_aa: CAISTSGRASEQYF
cdr3_nt: TGTGCCATCAGTACTAGCGGGAGGGCCTCCGAGCAGTACTTC

d_call: NA
j_call: TRBJ2-7
v_call: TRBV5-4
clone_size: NA
cdr3_aa: CASSRPGLHSYEQYF
cdr3_nt: TGTGCCAGCAGCCGACCCGGACTACACTCCTACGAGCAGTACTTC

d_call: TRBD1
j_call: TRBJ1-1
v_call: TRBV18
clone_size: few
cdr3_aa: CASLKGGQGAIRVTEAFF
cdr3_nt: TGTGCCAGCTTGAAAGGAGGACAGGGGGCGATCAGGGTCACTGAAGCTTTCTTT

d_call: TRBD1
j_call: TRBJ1-2
v_call: TRBV15
clone_size: NA
cdr3_aa: CATSRGQGPQYTF
cdr3_nt: TGTGCCACCAGCAGGGGACAGGGCCCCCAATACACCTTC

d_call: NA
j_call: TRBJ2-7
v_call: TRBV7-8
clone_size: NA
cdr3_aa: CASSPYGGEQYF
cdr3_nt: TGTGCCAGCAGCCCGTACGGTGGCGAGCAGTACTTC

d_call: NA
j_call: TRBJ1-5
v_call: TRBV29-1
clone_size: NA
cdr3_aa: CSVGSGDQPQHF
cdr3_nt: TGCAGCGTTGGTTCAGGCGATCAGCCCCAGCATTTT

d_call: NA
j_call: TRBJ2-5
v_call: TRBV6-5
clone_size: once
cdr3_aa: CASSYGGGRQETQYF
cdr3_nt: TGTGCCAGCAGTTACGGGGGAGGAAGGCAAGAGACCCAGTACTTC

d_call: TRBD1
j_call: TRBJ2-5
v_call: TRBV28
clone_size: once
cdr3_aa: CASSRLGQGFQETQYF
cdr3_nt: TGTGCCAGCAGCCGTCTCGGACAGGGGTTCCAAGAGACCCAGTACTTC

d_call: NA
j_call: TRBJ1-1
v_call: TRBV5-4
clone_size: NA
cdr3_aa: CASSQDSFNTEAFF
cdr3_nt: TGTGCCAGCAGCCAGGACAGCTTTAACACTGAAGCTTTCTTT

d_call: TRBD1
j_call: TRBJ2-5
v_call: TRBV5-1
clone_size: NA
cdr3_aa: CASSISGQAYQETQYF
cdr3_nt: TGCGCCAGCAGCATCTCTGGACAGGCGTACCAAGAGACCCAGTACTTC

d_call: NA
j_call: TRBJ1-5
v_call: TRBV19
clone_size: NA
cdr3_aa: CASSFSNQPQHF
cdr3_nt: TGTGCCAGTAGTTTCTCCAATCAGCCCCAGCATTTT

d_call: NA
j_call: TRBJ1-4
v_call: TRBV5-4
clone_size: NA
cdr3_aa: CASSFRTATNEKLFF
cdr3_nt: TGTGCCAGCAGCTTCCGGACAGCAACTAATGAAAAACTGTTTTTT

d_call: TRBD1
j_call: TRBJ2-1
v_call: TRBV18
clone_size: NA
cdr3_aa: CASSPPQTGGNEQFF
cdr3_nt: TGTGCCAGCTCACCACCTCAGACAGGGGGTAATGAGCAGTTCTTC

d_call: NA
j_call: TRBJ2-1
v_call: TRBV9
clone_size: once
cdr3_aa: CASSLYDNEQFF
cdr3_nt: TGTGCCAGCAGCCTCTATGACAATGAGCAGTTCTTC

d_call: NA
j_call: TRBJ1-1
v_call: TRBV6-6
clone_size: NA
cdr3_aa: CASSYLRGGTEAFF
cdr3_nt: TGTGCCAGCAGTTATCTCAGGGGTGGGACTGAAGCTTTCTTT

d_call: NA
j_call: TRBJ2-7
v_call: TRBV6-5
clone_size: NA
cdr3_aa: CASSYKQGPSHEQYF
cdr3_nt: TGTGCCAGCAGTTACAAGCAGGGCCCCTCCCACGAGCAGTACTTC

d_call: TRBD1
j_call: TRBJ1-4
v_call: TRBV7-9
clone_size: NA
cdr3_aa: CASSPGTVNEKLFF
cdr3_nt: TGTGCCAGCAGCCCAGGGACAGTCAATGAAAAACTGTTTTTT

d_call: TRBD1
j_call: TRBJ1-4
v_call: TRBV5-1
clone_size: NA
cdr3_aa: CASSSTVLQGYNEKLFF
cdr3_nt: TGCGCCAGCAGCTCGACGGTCCTACAGGGGTACAATGAAAAACTGTTTTTT

d_call: TRBD2
j_call: TRBJ2-5
v_call: TRBV2
clone_size: NA
cdr3_aa: CASGGTSYQETQYF
cdr3_nt: TGTGCCAGCGGGGGGACTAGCTACCAAGAGACCCAGTACTTC

d_call: TRBD1
j_call: TRBJ2-2
v_call: TRBV6-6
clone_size: NA
cdr3_aa: CASSPRQGPNTGELFF
cdr3_nt: TGTGCCAGCAGCCCCCGACAGGGGCCGAACACCGGGGAGCTGTTTTTT

d_call: NA
j_call: TRBJ1-2
v_call: TRBV24-1
clone_size: NA
cdr3_aa: CATSDLHGGNYGYTF
cdr3_nt: TGTGCCACCAGTGATTTGCATGGCGGCAACTATGGCTACACCTTC